The sequence of this T cell receptor (beta chain) was determined in a study of T cells in tumors after PD-1 blockade. Study summary: A subset received ongoing vismodegib 150 mg daily alongside anti-PD-1 therapy. Study outcomes and limitations: Blood contained 35% to 50% of the tumor's TCR clonotypes.

On this clone: Its antigen is not identified.

Produced via immunoSEQ multiplex PCR; TCRdb's table is partial and in-frame only. The data contain about 35,000 clones, 78% of them singletons. Template: tumor biopsy or peripheral blood genomic DNA, 616-6,004 ng per sample. Trimming removed 0 bases at V and 7 bases at J, with 13 bases between. There are 15 residues in the CDR3. Germline loops: CDR1 SGHRS, CDR2 YFSETQ. The clonotype originates from a human donor with basal cell carcinoma. The chain couples TRBV5-1 to TRBJ2-2; D assignment may be TRBD1 or TRBD2 (5 bases each). The sample was PBMCs, taken before anti-PD-1 treatment. The CDR3 DNA is TGCGCCAGCAGCTTGGGTACGGGGCTTCTCGGGGAGCTGTTTTTT. It specifies CASSLGTGLLGELFF.